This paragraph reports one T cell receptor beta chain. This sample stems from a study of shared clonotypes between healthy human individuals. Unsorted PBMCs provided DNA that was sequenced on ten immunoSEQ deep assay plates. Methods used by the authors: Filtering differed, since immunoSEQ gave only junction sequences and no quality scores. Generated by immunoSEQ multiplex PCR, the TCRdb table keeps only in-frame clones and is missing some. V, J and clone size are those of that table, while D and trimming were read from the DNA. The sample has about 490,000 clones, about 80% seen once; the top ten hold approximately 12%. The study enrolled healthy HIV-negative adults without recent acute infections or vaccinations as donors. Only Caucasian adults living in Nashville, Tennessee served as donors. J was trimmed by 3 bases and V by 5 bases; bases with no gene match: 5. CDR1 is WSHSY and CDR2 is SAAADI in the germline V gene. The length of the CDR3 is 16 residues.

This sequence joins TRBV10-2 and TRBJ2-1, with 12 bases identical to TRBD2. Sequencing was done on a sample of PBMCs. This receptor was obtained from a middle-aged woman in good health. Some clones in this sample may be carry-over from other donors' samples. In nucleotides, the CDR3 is TGCGCCAGCAGTTCTAGCGGGAGGGGGGGCTACAATGAGCAGTTCTTC. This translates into CASSSSGRGGYNEQFF.